This T cell receptor (beta chain) appears in the sequencing data of a study of T-cell reconstitution after alpha-beta-depleted transplantation in children. Study-wide points: Reportedly, only several hundred clones from non-depleted graft cells drove alpha-beta T-cell counts at about two months. Surviving recipient T cells and thymic progenitors produced the high day-60 TCRbeta diversity seen in some patients. After one year, T-cell counts and TCRbeta diversity mostly came from new T cells.

This clonotype occurred a few times. The antigen is not known. J lost 4 bases, V lost 3 bases, and 6 bases had no gene match. Germline V gene lookup returns CDR1 SGHVS and CDR2 FNYEAQ. CDR3 length: 15 amino acids. TCRbeta library construction was performed incorporating unique molecular identifiers. TCRdb processed the PCR reads anew with MiXCR; each CDR3 protein has one entry. In the table there are approximately 150,000 distinct CDR3 sequences, about 9% of which are singletons. The TCR was taken from a female patient aged 2 to 10 who had a stem cell transplant for congenital amegakaryocytic thrombocytopenia, so the T cells may come from the graft donor. The gene calls are TRBV7-6 and TRBJ2-3; TRBD2 matches at 8 bases. Sequencing was performed on PBMCs, mostly from graft donor cells, taken 180 days after TCRalphabeta/CD19-depleted stem cell transplant. The CDR3 nucleotides are TGTGCCAGCAGCTTCTTAGCGGGATTGGCAGATACGCAGTATTTT. This translates into CASSFLAGLADTQYF.